This T cell receptor (beta chain) was profiled in a study of T cell responses to AZD1222 COVID-19 vaccine. This clone showed up just a few times. The CDR3 is 16 residues long. Trimming removed 5 bases from V and 6 bases from J; junction bases left unmatched: 12. Germline CDR1 reads SGHTA; CDR2 reads FQGNSA. Produced via immunoSEQ multiplex PCR; TCRdb's table is partial and in-frame only. The data show about 140,000 clones, roughly 88% seen once. Sequenced here: peripheral blood, sampled on day 0 of AZD1222 vaccination. The source is an adult in good health. The chain links TRBV7-2 to TRBJ1-1; 10 bases are a match to TRBD1. This CDR3 reads CASSTDWDRGGPEAFF. CDR3 nucleotide sequence: TGTGCCAGCAGCACGGATTGGGACAGGGGAGGACCTGAAGCTTTCTTT.